These T cell receptor beta chains were read from a single sample in a study of early T cells in non-severe SARS-CoV-2 infection. Each CDR3 protein gets one entry after TCRdb re-called the 5' RACE reads with MiXCR. The table lists just over 70,000 distinct CDR3 sequences, approximately 13% of them singletons. The sequenced material came from whole blood. These receptors were taken from an adult who was a healthcare worker with PCR-confirmed SARS-CoV-2 infection or an uninfected control (not recorded which). Each CDR3 is given with its conserved first and last residue. A D gene is named only where the DNA matches it firmly. Clone size is not always given. Where it is, it says once, few, many or a class for expanded clones.

V gene: TRBV29-1; clone size: many; D gene: .; J gene: TRBJ1-2; CDR3 DNA: TGCAGCGTTGAAGAAATGGGAGGGAGAGCTAACTATGGCTACACCTTC; CDR3 protein: CSVEEMGGRANYGYTF
V gene: TRBV28; clone size: many; D gene: .; J gene: TRBJ2-6; CDR3 DNA: TGTGCCAGCAGCCGCCCTGGGGCCAACGTCCTGACTTTC; CDR3 protein: CASSRPGANVLTF
V gene: TRBV27; clone size: many; D gene: TRBD1; J gene: TRBJ2-7; CDR3 DNA: TGTGCCAGCAGTTTACGGGACAGTCCTTCCTCCGAGCAGTACTTC; CDR3 protein: CASSLRDSPSSEQYF
V gene: TRBV7-7; clone size: .; D gene: .; J gene: TRBJ1-4; CDR3 DNA: TGTGCTAGCAGCCCAACCTCAACTAATGAAAAACTGTTTTTT; CDR3 protein: CASSPTSTNEKLFF
V gene: TRBV27; clone size: many; D gene: TRBD1; J gene: TRBJ2-7; CDR3 DNA: TGTGCCAGCAGTCCCCGGACAGGGACCTACGAGCAGTACTTC; CDR3 protein: CASSPRTGTYEQYF
V gene: TRBV11-2; clone size: few; D gene: TRBD2; J gene: TRBJ2-2; CDR3 DNA: TGTGCCAGCAGCTTAGAGATGTCGGGACTAGCGACCGGGGAGCTGTTTTTT; CDR3 protein: CASSLEMSGLATGELFF
V gene: TRBV6-5; clone size: many; D gene: TRBD1; J gene: TRBJ1-5; CDR3 DNA: TGTGCCAGCAGCCAGGACAGGGGAGATCAGCCCCAGCATTTT; CDR3 protein: CASSQDRGDQPQHF
V gene: TRBV12-3/TRBV12-4; clone size: many; D gene: .; J gene: TRBJ2-7; CDR3 DNA: TGTGCCAGCACCACCGAGCCGAGCTACGAGCAGTACTTC; CDR3 protein: CASTTEPSYEQYF
V gene: TRBV6-2/TRBV6-3; clone size: few; D gene: TRBD2; J gene: TRBJ2-7; CDR3 DNA: TGTGCCAGCAGTCCCTTGCTAGAAGCGGGATACGAGCAGTACTTC; CDR3 protein: CASSPLLEAGYEQYF
V gene: TRBV5-1; clone size: many; D gene: .; J gene: TRBJ2-7; CDR3 DNA: TGCGCCAGCAGCGTCGGACAGTCCTCCTACGAGCAGTACTTC; CDR3 protein: CASSVGQSSYEQYF
V gene: TRBV19; clone size: many; D gene: .; J gene: TRBJ2-7; CDR3 DNA: TGTGCCAGTAGTCCTGGACAGAGCTACGAGCAGTACTTC; CDR3 protein: CASSPGQSYEQYF
V gene: TRBV20-1; clone size: many; D gene: .; J gene: TRBJ1-3; CDR3 DNA: TGCAGTGCTTTATCCGGAAACACCATATATTTT; CDR3 protein: CSALSGNTIYF
V gene: TRBV11-1; clone size: many; D gene: TRBD1; J gene: TRBJ2-7; CDR3 DNA: TGTGCCAGCAGCGCGAGACGGGACAGGGGTTTGATCTACGAGCAGTACTTC; CDR3 protein: CASSARRDRGLIYEQYF